These 24 T cell receptor beta chains were all obtained from the same sample, sequenced in a study of cytomegalovirus exposure and HLA in healthy donors. The data were produced by immunoSEQ multiplex PCR, yet TCRdb's version contains in-frame clones alone and is incomplete. Of some 150,000 clones listed, 89% are singletons. Sequenced sample: PBMCs. The receptor set was obtained from a woman younger than 30 in good health and CMV-seropositive.

This clone was picked up one time. The genes are TRBV27 and TRBJ2-6, with 11 bases aligning to TRBD1. The germline CDR1 and CDR2 sequences are MNHEY and SMNVEV (reference sequence). The CDR3 sequence is 18 residues long. V lost 6 bases, J lost 3 bases, and 10 bases stayed unmatched. The CDR3 reads CASSPPGQGADGANVLTF. The DNA for the CDR3 is TGTGCCAGCAGCCCCCCTGGACAGGGGGCGGATGGGGCCAACGTCCTGACTTTC.

The chain couples TRBV19 to TRBJ2-1; unclear D gene. The CDR3 sequence is 16 residues long. Trimming took off 1 base at V and 6 bases at J, with 16 bases between the two ends. Germline CDR1 LNHDA, CDR2 SQIVND (reference sequence). The CDR3: CASSIGTRGYPNEQFF. CDR3 nucleotides: TGTGCCAGTAGTATAGGTACAAGAGGATATCCCAATGAGCAGTTCTTC.

The chain uses TRBV6-1 and TRBJ1-1; 7 bases agree with TRBD1. Germline CDR1 is MNHNS and CDR2 is SASEGT. CDR3 size: 15 residues. V gave up 6 bases and J gave up 5 bases; unmatched junction bases: 12. The DNA for the CDR3 is TGTGCCAGCAGCGCCGACAGGGCCTGGGGGACTGAAGCTTTCTTT. It encodes CASSADRAWGTEAFF.

This clone was recorded a few times. The V call is TRBV28, the J call TRBJ1-1, with 7 bases identical to TRBD1. The V gene end was trimmed by 5 bases and the J gene end by 7 bases; junction bases not matched to a gene: 7. Germline loops: CDR1 MDHEN, CDR2 SYDVKM. The CDR3 is 13 residues long. CDR3 sequence (DNA): TGTGCCAGCAGTCCCCTCGGGACAGTTGAAGCTTTCTTT. This gives the protein CASSPLGTVEAFF.

The chain couples TRBV19 to TRBJ1-5; TRBD1 might be the D (6 bases). The CDR3 has 12 amino acids. Trimming removed 9 bases from V and 6 bases from J, with 12 bases in between. Germline CDR1 and CDR2: LNHDA and SQIVND (reference sequence). CDR3 amino acids: CASRGLSQPQHF. The CDR3 DNA follows: TGTGCCAGCAGGGGATTGAGTCAGCCCCAGCATTTT. The full variable domain, completed using reference TRBV19 and TRBJ1-5, is DGGITQSPKYLFRKEGQNVTLSCEQNLNHDAMYWYRQDPGQGLRLIYYSQIVNDFQKGDIAEGYSVSREKKESFPLTVTSAQKNPTAFYLCASRGLSQPQHFGDGTRLSIL.

This clone was counted a single time. J is TRBJ2-7 and V is TRBV5-5; possible D gene TRBD2, 5 bases. The length of the CDR3 is 15 residues. Germline CDR1 is SGHKS and CDR2 is YYEKEE (reference sequence). V was cut by 2 bases and J by 11 bases, with 23 bases left in between. The CDR3 sequence is CASSLEYPGPPEEYF. The CDR3 DNA reads TGTGCCAGCAGCTTAGAATATCCGGGTCCCCCGGAGGAGTACTTC.

Points on this clone: Other nucleotide sequences from this sample produce the same CDR3. This chain links TRBV7-8 with TRBJ1-2; 7 bases match TRBD1. Germline trimming cut 5 bases from V and 4 bases from J; bases unmatched to any gene: 4. This CDR3 is built from 13 residues. Germline values: CDR1 SGHVS, CDR2 FQNEAQ. The CDR3 nucleotides read TGTGCCAGCAGCGCAACAGGGGTCTATGGCTACACCTTC. This sequence encodes CASSATGVYGYTF.

The V and J genes are TRBV18 and TRBJ2-5, with 13 bases aligning to TRBD2. Germline V lookup: CDR1 KGHSH, CDR2 LQKENI. V lost 4 bases to trimming and J lost 1 base; unmatched junction nucleotides: 6. The CDR3 runs to 17 residues. This CDR3 reads CASSLAGTSGVQETQYF. In DNA, the CDR3 is TGTGCCAGCTCACTTGCTGGGACTAGCGGGGTCCAAGAGACCCAGTACTTC. The full variable domain, with the rest looked up from reference TRBV18 and TRBJ2-5, is NAGVMQNPRHLVRRRGQEARLRCSPMKGHSHVYWYRQLPEEGLKFMVYLQKENIIDESGMPKERFSAEFPKEGPSILRIQQVVRGDSAAYFCASSLAGTSGVQETQYFGPGTRLLVL.

The chain is built from TRBV7-9 and TRBJ2-7, with TRBD1 identical over 11 bases. Germline-derived CDR1 and CDR2 are SEHNR and FQNEAQ (reference sequence). The ends lost 1 base at V and 3 bases at J; junction bases unmatched: 5. The CDR3 contains 16 residues. CDR3 amino acids: CASSLGFGTGGYEQYF. CDR3 coding DNA: TGTGCCAGCAGCTTAGGTTTTGGGACAGGGGGCTACGAGCAGTACTTC.

The rearrangement links TRBV27 to TRBJ2-1; 8 nucleotides align to TRBD2. This CDR3 is 16 amino acids long. Germline assignment: CDR1 MNHEY and CDR2 SMNVEV (reference sequence). V dropped 4 bases and J dropped 0; count of bases not matched to a gene: 5. The DNA for the CDR3 is TGTGCCAGCAGTTATTCGGGGGGGCCCTCCTACAATGAGCAGTTCTTC. This encodes CASSYSGGPSYNEQFF.

This rearrangement joins TRBV28 to TRBJ1-4, with D perhaps TRBD1 (5 bases). The CDR3 is 17 amino acids. Trimming stripped 3 bases from V and 2 bases from J, with 16 bases between. Germline V gene sequence: CDR1 MDHEN, CDR2 SYDVKM. In nucleotides, the CDR3 is TGTGCCAGCAGTTTGGGTGCAGGGTCGGCGACTAATGAAAAACTGTTTTTT. As protein: CASSLGAGSATNEKLFF. Complete variable domain (other parts from reference TRBV28 and TRBJ1-4): DVKVTQSSRYLVKRTGEKVFLECVQDMDHENMFWYRQDPGLGLRLIYFSYDVKMKEKGDIPEGYSVSREKKERFSLILESASTNQTSMYLCASSLGAGSATNEKLFFGSGTQLSVL.

The chain links TRBV6-1 to TRBJ2-7; D unclear. V was shortened by 1 base and J by 3 bases, with 10 bases between the two germline ends. In germline, CDR1 is MNHNS, CDR2 SASEGT. This CDR3 is built from 14 residues. The CDR3 loop is CASSEGTPRYEQYF. The DNA for the CDR3 is TGTGCCAGCAGTGAAGGTACTCCCCGCTACGAGCAGTACTTC.

The chain links TRBV6-5 to TRBJ1-5; D is possibly TRBD1 (5 bases). This CDR3 has 13 amino acids. Trimming left V 5 bases short and J 5 bases short, with 10 bases between. In germline, CDR1 is MNHEY, CDR2 SVGAGI. CDR3 amino acids: CASSRTSHQPQHF. The CDR3, as DNA: TGTGCCAGCAGTAGGACAAGTCATCAGCCCCAGCATTTT.

This clone was recorded once. The chain couples TRBV18 to TRBJ1-3; 7 bases agree with TRBD1. J lost 0 bases, V lost 3 bases, and 5 bases had no gene match. CDR1 and CDR2 (germline): KGHSH, LQKENI. The CDR3 consists of 16 residues. In DNA form, the CDR3 reads TGTGCCAGCTCACCTACGACAGGGATCTCTGGAAACACCATATATTTT. Protein: CASSPTTGISGNTIYF.

A few counts support this clone. V and J are TRBV5-1 and TRBJ2-2; possible D gene TRBD1, 6 bases. There are 15 residues in the CDR3. Deletions cut 9 bases from V and 0 bases from J, with 15 bases between. Germline assignment: CDR1 SGHRS and CDR2 YFSETQ. The CDR3 DNA reads TGCGCCACGATGAGGGACACAACGAACACCGGGGAGCTGTTTTTT. It specifies CATMRDTTNTGELFF.

This chain links TRBV12-5 with TRBJ2-3; TRBD2 matches 10 bases. This CDR3 contains 16 residues. Unmatched junction bases numbered 12, after V lost 7 bases and J lost 5 bases. CDR1 LGHNT and CDR2 FRNRAP come from the germline V gene. As DNA, the CDR3 is TGTGCTAGTGTTCCCAACATAGCGGGGGGTCAAGATACGCAGTATTTT. Protein product: CASVPNIAGGQDTQYF.

V gene TRBV28 combines with J gene TRBJ1-4; 9 nucleotides line up with TRBD1. The CDR3 consists of 13 residues. Germline-derived CDR1 and CDR2 are MDHEN and SYDVKM. Trimming cost V 7 bases and J 8 bases; bases outside gene matches: 5. The CDR3 nucleotides read TGTGCCAGCAAAGGGACAGGGAGGGAAAAACTGTTTTTT. Amino acid sequence: CASKGTGREKLFF. Complete variable domain (other parts from reference TRBV28 and TRBJ1-4): DVKVTQSSRYLVKRTGEKVFLECVQDMDHENMFWYRQDPGLGLRLIYFSYDVKMKEKGDIPEGYSVSREKKERFSLILESASTNQTSMYLCASKGTGREKLFFGSGTQLSVL.

Note on this clone: The sample has other DNA sequences that encode this CDR3 too. The chain employs TRBV6-1 and TRBJ1-1; D may be TRBD1 (6 bases). Deletions cut 7 bases from V and 0 bases from J, with 9 bases between. CDR3 length: 13 residues. Germline-derived CDR1 and CDR2 are MNHNS and SASEGT. In DNA, the CDR3 is TGTGCCAGCAAAGGACAGATGAACACTGAAGCTTTCTTT. It codes for CASKGQMNTEAFF.

This chain links TRBV4-1 with TRBJ2-7; 7 positions agree with TRBD1. This CDR3 contains 14 residues. The J segment lost 0 bases and the V segment lost 3 bases, leaving 2 bases of the junction unmatched. Germline CDR1 is MGHRA and CDR2 is YSYEKL. CDR3 residues: CASSQGQNSYEQYF. The CDR3 nucleotides are TGCGCCAGCAGCCAGGGACAGAACTCCTACGAGCAGTACTTC.

V gene TRBV28 combines with J gene TRBJ1-1, with a tentative D call TRBD1 (5 bases). Germline V gene data show CDR1 as MDHEN and CDR2 as SYDVKM. This CDR3 is built from 15 residues. The V end was cut by 6 bases, the J end by 1 base, with 15 bases between. The CDR3 coding sequence is TGTGCCAGCAGGCTTGGTTATACAGGGAACACTGAAGCTTTCTTT. Protein product: CASRLGYTGNTEAFF. The full variable domain, its missing parts supplied by reference TRBV28 and TRBJ1-1, is DVKVTQSSRYLVKRTGEKVFLECVQDMDHENMFWYRQDPGLGLRLIYFSYDVKMKEKGDIPEGYSVSREKKERFSLILESASTNQTSMYLCASRLGYTGNTEAFFGQGTRLTVV.

The chain uses TRBV10-3 and TRBJ2-7, with unresolved D. The germline V gene has CDR1 ENHRY and CDR2 SYGVKD. The CDR3 length is 13 residues. The ends were cut back, 10 bases at V and 0 bases at J, with 13 bases in the middle. The CDR3 sequence is CATQDLSSYEQYF. The DNA for the CDR3 is TGTGCCACCCAGGATTTAAGCTCCTACGAGCAGTACTTC.

This chain uses TRBV5-4 with TRBJ2-7; 9 bases agree with TRBD2. Germline trimming cut 2 bases from V and 4 bases from J; bases unmatched to any gene: 7. The germline CDR1 and CDR2 sequences are SGHNT and YYREEE (reference sequence). The length of the CDR3 is 15 residues. CDR3 amino acids: CASSFSGGRGYEQYF. The DNA of the CDR3 is TGTGCCAGCAGCTTTAGCGGGGGCAGAGGTTACGAGCAGTACTTC.

The J gene is TRBJ2-7, the V gene TRBV27; TRBD2 matches at 8 bases. V was clipped by 3 bases and J by 1 base; unmatched bases: 2. Germline lookup yields CDR1 MNHEY and CDR2 SMNVEV (reference sequence). CDR3 size: 14 residues. The DNA for the CDR3 is TGTGCCAGCAGTTTGCGGGGGGCGTCCTACGAGCAGTACTTC. Its translation is CASSLRGASYEQYF.

The V and J genes are TRBV19 and TRBJ2-1, with D perhaps matching TRBD1 (6 bases). CDR3 size: 15 residues. The germline CDR1 and CDR2 sequences are LNHDA and SQIVND (reference sequence). The V and J ends lost 10 bases and 0 bases respectively, with 16 bases between them. CDR3 coding DNA: TGTGCCACCCGCGCCGACAGGAGCTCCTACAATGAGCAGTTCTTC. Translated, it gives CATRADRSSYNEQFF.